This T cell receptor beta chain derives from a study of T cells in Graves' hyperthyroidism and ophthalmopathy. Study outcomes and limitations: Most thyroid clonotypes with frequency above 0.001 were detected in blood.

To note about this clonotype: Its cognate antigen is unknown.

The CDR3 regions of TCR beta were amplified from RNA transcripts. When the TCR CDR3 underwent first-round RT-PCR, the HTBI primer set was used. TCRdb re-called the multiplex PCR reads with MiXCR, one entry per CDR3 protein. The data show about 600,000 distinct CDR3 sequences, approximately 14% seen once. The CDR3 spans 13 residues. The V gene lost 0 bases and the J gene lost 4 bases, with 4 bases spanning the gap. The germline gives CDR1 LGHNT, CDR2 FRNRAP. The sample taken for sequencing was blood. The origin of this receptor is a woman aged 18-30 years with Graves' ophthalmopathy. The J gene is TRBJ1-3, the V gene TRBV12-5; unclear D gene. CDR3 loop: CASGLVGGNTIYF. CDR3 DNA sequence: TGTGCTAGTGGTTTGGTAGGGGGAAACACCATATATTTT.